This T cell receptor beta chain was sequenced for a study of T-cell reconstitution after alpha-beta-depleted transplantation in children. Unique molecular identifiers were incorporated into the prepared TCRbeta library. TCRdb ran MiXCR on the PCR reads and lists one entry per CDR3 protein. The sample has 500,000 to 600,000 distinct CDR3 sequences; 20% to 30% are singletons. As for this clonotype: The antigen is unknown.

Broader study findings: From surviving recipient T cells and thymic progenitors came the high day-60 TCRbeta diversity observed in some patients.

The receptor comes from a boy under three years old with Wiskott-Aldrich syndrome, due to receive a stem cell transplant. Sample: PBMCs, taken before TCRalphabeta/CD19-depleted stem cell transplant.

The CDR3 is CSGRLAGDYNEQFF. DNA for the CDR3: TGCAGTGGCCGACTAGCGGGGGACTACAATGAGCAGTTCTTC. This chain links TRBV20-1 with TRBJ2-1, with 12 bases that match TRBD2. From germline, CDR1 is DFQATT and CDR2 SNEGSKA (reference sequence). V lost 7 bases, J lost 3 bases, and 4 bases stayed unmatched. The CDR3 runs to 14 residues.